Shown below are 15 T cell receptor beta chains from a single sample sequenced in a study of regulatory T cells in long-lasting Graves disease. With iRepertoire HTBI primers and Arm-PCR of CDR3 regions, TCR beta libraries were built. Each CDR3 protein gets one entry after TCRdb re-called the multiplex PCR reads with MiXCR. In the table there are more than 650,000 distinct CDR3 sequences, approximately 31% of which are singletons. The sample's time point: persistent/refractory GD, antithyroid drugs over 5 years with positive TRAb. Isolated PBMC RNA provided the starting material for the TCR library. The sequencing here drew on peripheral blood mononuclear cells (PBMCs), taken when the disease was refractory, from a patient treated with antithyroid drugs. All receptors come from a female donor with Graves disease.

The chain recombines TRBV24-1 with TRBJ2-2; a weak D match, TRBD2 (5 bases). The CDR3 is 15 amino acids. Trimming removed 4 bases at V and 1 base at J, with 9 bases between. Looked up from germline, CDR1 is KGHDR and CDR2 is SFDVKD. CDR3 sequence: CATSDAGKNTGELFF. DNA for the CDR3: TGTGCCACCAGTGACGCCGGGAAGAACACCGGGGAGCTGTTTTTT.

The chain employs TRBV5-1 and TRBJ2-5, with D uncertain. Trimming removed 1 base from V and 0 bases from J, with 7 bases in between. The CDR3 totals 14 residues. Per the germline V gene, CDR1 is SGHRS and CDR2 is YFSETQ. The chain's CDR3 is CASSLYSYQETQYF. CDR3 DNA sequence: TGCGCCAGCAGCTTGTATTCCTACCAAGAGACCCAGTACTTC.

This clonotype showed up many times. This chain joins TRBV6-1 and TRBJ2-7, with D unclear. The germline CDR1 and CDR2 sequences are MNHNS and SASEGT. V shed 9 bases and J shed 1 base, with 13 bases lying between them. The CDR3 loop spans 13 amino acids. In DNA, the CDR3 is TGTGCCAGTCAGAGAGGTATTTCCTACGAGCAGTACTTC. Its protein is CASQRGISYEQYF.

In its sample, this clonotype was seen a few times. This chain joins TRBV6-2 or TRBV6-3 and TRBJ2-2; D remains ambiguous. The CDR3 consists of 14 residues. Germline V gene sequence: CDR1 MNHEY, CDR2 SVGEGT. V shed 2 bases and J shed 3 bases, with 7 bases lying between them. Here the CDR3 DNA reads TGTGCCAGCAGTTACGAAGGGTACACCGGGGAGCTGTTTTTT. Protein sequence: CASSYEGYTGELFF.

Many counts were recorded for this clonotype. CDR3 protein: CASSLGTPGDTEAFF. The CDR3 DNA is TGTGCCAGCAGTTTAGGGACCCCTGGAGACACTGAAGCTTTCTTT. The chain combines TRBV28 with TRBJ1-1, with D perhaps TRBD1 (5 bases). V gave up 2 bases and J gave up 3 bases, with 13 bases separating them. The CDR3 runs 15 residues. CDR1 is MDHEN and CDR2 is SYDVKM in the germline V gene.

This clonotype was seen more than once but under ten times. The rearrangement links TRBV2 to TRBJ2-7; D uncertain. V lost 6 bases and J 2 bases, leaving 17 bases between the germline ends. Germline loops: CDR1 SNHLY, CDR2 FYNNEI. The CDR3 has 15 residues. CDR3: CASSPLRNSAYEQYF. The CDR3 DNA follows: TGTGCCAGCAGCCCCCTACGAAACAGCGCCTACGAGCAGTACTTC. Together with reference TRBV2 and TRBJ2-7, the CDR3 gives the full variable domain: EPEVTQTPSHQVTQMGQEVILRCVPISNHLYFYWYRQILGQKVEFLVSFYNNEISEKSEIFDDQFSVERPDGSNFTLKIRSTKLEDSAMYFCASSPLRNSAYEQYFGPGTRLTVT.

This clonotype appeared many times. The CDR3 DNA reads as TGTGCCAGCAGCTTAGATCTAGTGGGGGAGACCCAGTACTTC. The encoded protein is CASSLDLVGETQYF. The chain couples TRBV11-2 to TRBJ2-5, with no clear D. This CDR3 is 14 amino acids long. Looked up from germline, CDR1 is SGHAT and CDR2 is FQNNGV. Trimming stripped 0 bases from V and 5 bases from J, with 10 bases between.

The chain joins TRBV24-1 to TRBJ2-5; D not certain. Trimming removed 7 bases from V and 0 bases from J, with 11 bases in between. The CDR3 contains 14 residues. Germline CDR1 reads KGHDR; CDR2 reads SFDVKD. CDR3 sequence: CATSSGQYQETQYF. CDR3 coding DNA: TGTGCCACCAGCTCGGGTCAGTACCAAGAGACCCAGTACTTC.

This clonotype was seen once. Relative to the germline gene, one junction end is altered; a read error may explain this. As DNA, the CDR3 is TGTGCCAGCGTCCAGCCGGGACCCGAAAACTCCTATGGCAACACCTTC. This codes for CASVQPGPENSYGNTF. The V call is TRBV2, the J call TRBJ1-2; D perhaps matches TRBD1 (5 bases). Looked up from germline, CDR1 is SNHLY and CDR2 is FYNNEI. The CDR3 is 16 amino acids.

The chain carries TRBV7-9 and TRBJ2-5; D gene ambiguous. The V gene lost 1 base and the J gene lost 1 base, with 10 bases spanning the gap. CDR1 and CDR2 (germline): SEHNR, FQNEAQ (reference sequence). The CDR3 is made up of 15 amino acids. In DNA form, the CDR3 reads TGTGCCAGCAGCTTAGTGCTCAGACTCCAAGAGACCCAGTACTTC. This gives the protein CASSLVLRLQETQYF.

The chain is built from TRBV6-2 or TRBV6-3 and TRBJ1-3; 7 bases match TRBD1. Germline assignment: CDR1 MNHEY and CDR2 SVGEGT. V was clipped by 5 bases and J by 0 bases; unmatched bases: 7. The CDR3 consists of 16 residues. The CDR3 bases are TGTGCCAGCAGTGAGGGACAGTTATACTCTGGAAACACCATATATTTT. This sequence encodes CASSEGQLYSGNTIYF.

The chain has TRBV6-2 or TRBV6-3 and TRBJ2-2; D is unclear. Germline V CDR1 and CDR2: MNHEY, SVGEGT. The CDR3 loop spans 13 amino acids. V was cut by 3 bases and J by 6 bases, with 8 bases left in between. For the CDR3, the DNA is TGTGCCAGCAGTTATGAGGTATCCGGGGAGCTGTTTTTT. The encoded protein is CASSYEVSGELFF.

This clonotype showed up just a few times. This rearrangement joins TRBV7-9 to TRBJ2-5, with D possibly being TRBD2 (6 bases). V dropped 5 bases and J dropped 0 bases, with 16 bases sitting between them. Germline V gene sequence: CDR1 SEHNR, CDR2 FQNEAQ (reference sequence). This CDR3 comprises 16 residues. The CDR3 region has the DNA TGTGCCAGCAGCACCACCTCTGGGACTTACCAAGAGACCCAGTACTTC. This gives the protein CASSTTSGTYQETQYF.

This clonotype was recorded many times. V gene TRBV2 combines with J gene TRBJ2-7, with TRBD2 matching over 9 bases. The CDR3 extends over 14 amino acids. Germline CDR1 SNHLY, CDR2 FYNNEI. The V gene end was trimmed by 6 bases and the J gene end by 3 bases; junction bases not matched to a gene: 6. In DNA form, the CDR3 reads TGTGCCAGCAGGGAGACTAGCGGAGACTACGAGCAGTACTTC. It yields the protein CASRETSGDYEQYF.

This clonotype was counted many times. J is TRBJ2-5 and V is TRBV2; 7 bases align to TRBD1. Looked up from germline, CDR1 is SNHLY and CDR2 is FYNNEI. Trimming at V came to 4 bases and at J to 4 bases, leaving 9 bases not matched to a gene. CDR3 length equals 15 residues. The CDR3 loop is CASSGQGQHSETQYF. The CDR3 bases are TGTGCCAGCAGTGGACAGGGCCAACACTCAGAGACCCAGTACTTC.